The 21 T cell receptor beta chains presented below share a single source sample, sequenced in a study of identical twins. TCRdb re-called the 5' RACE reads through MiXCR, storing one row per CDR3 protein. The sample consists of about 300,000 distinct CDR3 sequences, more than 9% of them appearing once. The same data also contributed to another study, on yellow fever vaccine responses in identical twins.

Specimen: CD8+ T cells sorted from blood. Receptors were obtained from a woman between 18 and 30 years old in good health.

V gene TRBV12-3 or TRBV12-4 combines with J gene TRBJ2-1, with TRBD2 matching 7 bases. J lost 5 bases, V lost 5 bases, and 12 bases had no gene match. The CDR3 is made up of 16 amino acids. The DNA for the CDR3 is TGTGCCAGCAGTCTCGGGACTACCATAGGGAACAATGAGCAGTTCTTC. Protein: CASSLGTTIGNNEQFF.

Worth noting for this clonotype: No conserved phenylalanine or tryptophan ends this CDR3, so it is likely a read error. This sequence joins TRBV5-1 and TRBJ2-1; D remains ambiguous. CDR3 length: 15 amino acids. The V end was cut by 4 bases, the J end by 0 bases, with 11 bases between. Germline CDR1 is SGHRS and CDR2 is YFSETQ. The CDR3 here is CASSTEQSSYNEQFI. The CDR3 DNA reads TGCGCCAGCAGCACGGAGCAGAGCTCCTACAATGAGCAGTTCATC.

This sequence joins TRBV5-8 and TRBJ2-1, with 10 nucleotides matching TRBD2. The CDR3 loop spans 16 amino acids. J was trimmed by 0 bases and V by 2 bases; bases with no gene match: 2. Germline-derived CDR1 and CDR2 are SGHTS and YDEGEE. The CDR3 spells CASSFGLADSYNEQFF. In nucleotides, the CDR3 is TGTGCCAGCAGCTTTGGACTAGCGGACTCCTACAATGAGCAGTTCTTC.

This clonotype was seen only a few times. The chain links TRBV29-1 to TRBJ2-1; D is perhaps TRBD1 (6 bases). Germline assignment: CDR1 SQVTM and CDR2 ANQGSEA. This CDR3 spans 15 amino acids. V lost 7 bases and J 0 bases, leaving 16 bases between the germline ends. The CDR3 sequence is CSAPRGQSSYNEQFF. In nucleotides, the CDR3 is TGCAGCGCACCCAGGGGCCAGAGCTCCTACAATGAGCAGTTCTTC.

As DNA, the CDR3 is TGTGCCAGCAACTTACTAGCCGCAAGACCAGATACGCAGTATTTT. It yields the protein CASNLLAARPDTQYF. This chain links TRBV27 with TRBJ2-3; possible D gene TRBD2, 6 bases. The germline V gene encodes CDR1 MNHEY and CDR2 SMNVEV (reference sequence). The length of the CDR3 is 15 residues. Trimming cost V 7 bases and J 4 bases, with 18 bases left between them.

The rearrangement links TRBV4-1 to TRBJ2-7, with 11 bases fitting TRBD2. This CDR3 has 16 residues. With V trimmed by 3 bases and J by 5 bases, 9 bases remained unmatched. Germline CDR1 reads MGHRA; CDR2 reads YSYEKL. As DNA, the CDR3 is TGCGCCAGCAGCCAGAGATCGGGACTAGCGGCCGACGAGCAGTACTTC. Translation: CASSQRSGLAADEQYF.

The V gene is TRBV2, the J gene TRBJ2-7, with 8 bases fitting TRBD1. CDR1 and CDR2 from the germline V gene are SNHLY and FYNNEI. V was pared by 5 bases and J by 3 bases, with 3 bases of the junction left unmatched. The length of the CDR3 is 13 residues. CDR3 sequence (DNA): TGTGCCAGCAGTCTGGACAGGGACTACGAGCAGTACTTC. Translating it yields CASSLDRDYEQYF.

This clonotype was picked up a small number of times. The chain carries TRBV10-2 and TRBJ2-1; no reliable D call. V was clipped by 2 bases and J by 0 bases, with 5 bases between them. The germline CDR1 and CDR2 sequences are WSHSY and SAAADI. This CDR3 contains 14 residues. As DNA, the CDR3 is TGCGCCAGCAGTGAGCAGAGCTCCTACAATGAGCAGTTCTTC. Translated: CASSEQSSYNEQFF.

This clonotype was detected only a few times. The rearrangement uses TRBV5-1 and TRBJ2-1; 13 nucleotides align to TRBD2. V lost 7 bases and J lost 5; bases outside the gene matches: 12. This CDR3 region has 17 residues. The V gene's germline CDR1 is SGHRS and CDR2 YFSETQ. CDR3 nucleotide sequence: TGCGCCAGCTCCCTCGGGACTAGCGGGGTCCCTGACAATGAGCAGTTCTTC. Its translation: CASSLGTSGVPDNEQFF.

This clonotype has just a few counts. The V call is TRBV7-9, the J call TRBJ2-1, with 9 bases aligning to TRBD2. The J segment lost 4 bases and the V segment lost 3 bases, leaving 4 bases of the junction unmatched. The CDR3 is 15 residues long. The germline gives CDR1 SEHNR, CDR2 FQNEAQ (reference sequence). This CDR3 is CASSFRGRGYNEQFF. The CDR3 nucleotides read TGTGCCAGCAGCTTTCGCGGGAGGGGTTACAATGAGCAGTTCTTC.

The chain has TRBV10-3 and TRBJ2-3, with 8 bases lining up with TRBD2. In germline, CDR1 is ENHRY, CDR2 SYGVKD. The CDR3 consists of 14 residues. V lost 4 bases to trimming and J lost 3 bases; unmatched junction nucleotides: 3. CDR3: CAISGGGGTDTQYF. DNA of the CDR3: TGTGCCATCAGTGGCGGCGGGGGGACAGATACGCAGTATTTT.

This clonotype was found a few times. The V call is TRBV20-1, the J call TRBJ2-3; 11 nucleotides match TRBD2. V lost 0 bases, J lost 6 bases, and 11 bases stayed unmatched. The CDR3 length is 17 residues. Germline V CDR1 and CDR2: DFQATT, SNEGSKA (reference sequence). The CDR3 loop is CSARDLPTSGSLDTQYF. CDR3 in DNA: TGCAGTGCTAGAGATCTTCCCACTAGCGGGAGTTTGGATACGCAGTATTTT.

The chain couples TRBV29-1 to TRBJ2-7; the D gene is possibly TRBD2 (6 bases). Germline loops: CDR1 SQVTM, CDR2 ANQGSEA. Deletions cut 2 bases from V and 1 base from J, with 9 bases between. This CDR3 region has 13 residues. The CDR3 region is CSVEIADSYEQYF. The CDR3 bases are TGCAGCGTTGAAATAGCGGATTCCTACGAGCAGTACTTC.

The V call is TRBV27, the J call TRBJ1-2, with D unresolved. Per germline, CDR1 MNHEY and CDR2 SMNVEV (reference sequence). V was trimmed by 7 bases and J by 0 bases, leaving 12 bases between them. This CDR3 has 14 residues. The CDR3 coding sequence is TGTGCCAGCACCAGCTACAACGCTAACTATGGCTACACCTTC. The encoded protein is CASTSYNANYGYTF.

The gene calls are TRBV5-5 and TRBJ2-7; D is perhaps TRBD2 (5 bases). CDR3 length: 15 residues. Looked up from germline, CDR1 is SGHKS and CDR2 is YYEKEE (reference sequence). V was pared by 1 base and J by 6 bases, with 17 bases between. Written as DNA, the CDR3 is TGTGCCAGCAGCTTGTGGGGAGAGGGTCTCCGCGAGCAGTACGTC. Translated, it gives CASSLWGEGLREQYV.

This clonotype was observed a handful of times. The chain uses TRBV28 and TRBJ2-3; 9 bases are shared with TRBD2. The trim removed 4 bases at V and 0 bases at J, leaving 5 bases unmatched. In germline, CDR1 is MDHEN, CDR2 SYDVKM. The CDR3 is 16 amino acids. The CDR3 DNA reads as TGTGCCAGCAGTTACTTAGCGGGGGCCAGCACAGATACGCAGTATTTT. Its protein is CASSYLAGASTDTQYF.

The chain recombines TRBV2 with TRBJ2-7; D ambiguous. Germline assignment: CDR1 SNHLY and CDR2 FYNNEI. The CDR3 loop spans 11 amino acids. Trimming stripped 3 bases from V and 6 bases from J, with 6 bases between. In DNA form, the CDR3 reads TGTGCCAGCAGTGAGGGATTCGAGCAGTACGTC. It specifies CASSEGFEQYV.

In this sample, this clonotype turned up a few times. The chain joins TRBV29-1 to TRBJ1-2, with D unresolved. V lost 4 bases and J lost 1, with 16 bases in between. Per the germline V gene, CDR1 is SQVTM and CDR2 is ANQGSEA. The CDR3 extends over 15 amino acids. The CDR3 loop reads CSVVGQAEDNYGYTF. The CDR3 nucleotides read TGCAGCGTTGTAGGTCAGGCTGAGGATAACTATGGCTACACCTTC. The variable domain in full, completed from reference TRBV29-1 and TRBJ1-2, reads SAVISQKPSRDICQRGTSLTIQCQVDSQVTMMFWYRQQPGQSLTLIATANQGSEATYESGFVIDKFPISRPNLTFSTLTVSNMSPEDSSIYLCSVVGQAEDNYGYTFGSGTRLTVV.

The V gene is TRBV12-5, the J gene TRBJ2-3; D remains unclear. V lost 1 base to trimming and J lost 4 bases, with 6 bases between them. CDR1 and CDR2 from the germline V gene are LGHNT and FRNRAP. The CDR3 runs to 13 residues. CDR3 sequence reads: CASGLAVADTQYF. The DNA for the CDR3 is TGTGCTAGTGGTTTGGCCGTGGCAGATACGCAGTATTTT.

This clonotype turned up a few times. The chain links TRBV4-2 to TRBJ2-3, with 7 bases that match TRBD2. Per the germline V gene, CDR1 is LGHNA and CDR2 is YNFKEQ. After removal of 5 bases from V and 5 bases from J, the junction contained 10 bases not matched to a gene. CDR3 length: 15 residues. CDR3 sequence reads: CASSFVPGGRDTQYF. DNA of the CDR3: TGTGCCAGCAGCTTCGTCCCGGGGGGTCGAGATACGCAGTATTTT.

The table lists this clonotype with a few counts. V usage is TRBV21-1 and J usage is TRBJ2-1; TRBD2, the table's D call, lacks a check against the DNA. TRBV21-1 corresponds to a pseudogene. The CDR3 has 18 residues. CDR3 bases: TGTGCCAGCAGCAAAACTACTAGCGGGGGGCCTTCTAGCAATGAGCAGTTCTTC. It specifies CASSKTTSGGPSSNEQFF.